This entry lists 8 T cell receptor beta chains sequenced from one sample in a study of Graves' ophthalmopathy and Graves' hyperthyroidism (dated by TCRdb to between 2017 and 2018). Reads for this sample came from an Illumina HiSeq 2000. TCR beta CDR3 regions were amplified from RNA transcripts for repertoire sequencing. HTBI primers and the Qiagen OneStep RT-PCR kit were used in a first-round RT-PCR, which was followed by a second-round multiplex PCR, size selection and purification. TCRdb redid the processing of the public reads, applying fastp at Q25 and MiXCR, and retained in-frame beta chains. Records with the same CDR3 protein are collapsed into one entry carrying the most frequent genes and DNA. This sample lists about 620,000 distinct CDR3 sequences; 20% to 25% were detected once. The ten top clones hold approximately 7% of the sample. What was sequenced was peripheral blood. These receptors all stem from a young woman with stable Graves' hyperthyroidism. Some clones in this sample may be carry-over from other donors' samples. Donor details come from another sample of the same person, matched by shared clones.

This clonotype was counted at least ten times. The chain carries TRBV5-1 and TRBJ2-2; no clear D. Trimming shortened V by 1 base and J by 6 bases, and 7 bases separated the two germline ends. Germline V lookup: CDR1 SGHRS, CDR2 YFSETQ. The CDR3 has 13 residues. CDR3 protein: CASSLPDSGELFF. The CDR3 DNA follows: TGCGCCAGCAGCTTGCCCGACTCCGGGGAGCTGTTTTTT.

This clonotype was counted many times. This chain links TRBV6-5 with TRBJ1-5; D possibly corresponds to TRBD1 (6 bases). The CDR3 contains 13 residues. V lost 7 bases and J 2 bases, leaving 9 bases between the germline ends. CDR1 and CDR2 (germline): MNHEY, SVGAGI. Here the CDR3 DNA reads TGTGCCAGCATTAGACAGGGCAATCAGCCCCAGCATTTT. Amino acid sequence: CASIRQGNQPQHF.

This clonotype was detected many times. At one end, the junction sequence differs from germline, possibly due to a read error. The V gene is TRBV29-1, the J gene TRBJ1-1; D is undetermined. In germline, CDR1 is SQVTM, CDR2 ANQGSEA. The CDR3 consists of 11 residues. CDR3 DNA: TGCAGCGTTACCTTGTACACTAAAGCTTTCTTT. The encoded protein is CSVTLYTKAFF.

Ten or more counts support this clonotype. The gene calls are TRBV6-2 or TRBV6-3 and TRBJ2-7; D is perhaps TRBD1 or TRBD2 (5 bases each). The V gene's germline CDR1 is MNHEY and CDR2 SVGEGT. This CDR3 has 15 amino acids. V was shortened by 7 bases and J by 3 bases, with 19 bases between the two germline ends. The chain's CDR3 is CASNLAGTEYYEQYF. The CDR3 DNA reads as TGTGCCAGCAACCTAGCCGGGACGGAATACTACGAGCAGTACTTC.

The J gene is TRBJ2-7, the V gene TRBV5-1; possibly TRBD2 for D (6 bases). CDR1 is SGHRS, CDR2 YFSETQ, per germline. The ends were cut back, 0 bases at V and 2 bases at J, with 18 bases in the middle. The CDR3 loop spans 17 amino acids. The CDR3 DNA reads TGCGCCAGCAGCTTGGTACTATCGACTAGGGTTCCCTACGAGCAGTACTTC. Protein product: CASSLVLSTRVPYEQYF.

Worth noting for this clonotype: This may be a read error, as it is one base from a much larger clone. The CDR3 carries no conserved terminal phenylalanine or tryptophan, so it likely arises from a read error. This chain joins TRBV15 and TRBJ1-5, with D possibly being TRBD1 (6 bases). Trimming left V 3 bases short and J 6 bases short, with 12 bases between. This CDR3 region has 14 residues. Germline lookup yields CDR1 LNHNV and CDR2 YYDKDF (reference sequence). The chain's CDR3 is CATSSEQGLQPQHV. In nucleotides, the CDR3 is TGTGCCACCAGCAGTGAACAGGGCCTTCAGCCCCAGCATGTT.

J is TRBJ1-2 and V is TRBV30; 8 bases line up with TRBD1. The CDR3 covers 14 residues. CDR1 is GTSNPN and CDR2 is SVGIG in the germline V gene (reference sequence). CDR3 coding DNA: TGTGCTTCCTATTTTACCGACAGGGGCTATGGCTACACCTTC. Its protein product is CASYFTDRGYGYTF.

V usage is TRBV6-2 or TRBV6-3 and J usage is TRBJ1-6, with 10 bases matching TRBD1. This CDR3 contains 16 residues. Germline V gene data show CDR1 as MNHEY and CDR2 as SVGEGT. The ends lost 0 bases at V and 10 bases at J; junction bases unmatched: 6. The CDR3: CASSYSSDRGGSPLHF. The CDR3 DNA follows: TGTGCCAGCAGTTACTCGTCGGACAGGGGGGGATCACCCCTCCACTTT.